At least ten counts were recorded for the clone carrying this T cell receptor (beta chain). The sample comes from a study of T cells in Graves' hyperthyroidism and ophthalmopathy. It was RNA transcripts that yielded the amplified TCR beta CDR3 regions. HTBI primers were employed in a first-round RT-PCR of the TCR CDR3. In TCRdb, the multiplex PCR reads were re-called with MiXCR into one record per CDR3 protein. The sample lists under 450,000 distinct CDR3 sequences; roughly 13% were seen once. Investigators excluded patients with uncontrolled infection, other autoimmune disease, pregnancy or lactation. The clonotype was recovered from a man aged 25 to 45 with Graves' hyperthyroidism that later progressed to Graves' ophthalmopathy. The sample taken for sequencing was blood.

The CDR3 sequence: CASSLAGTSLAPQHF. The DNA of the CDR3 is TGTGCCAGCAGCTTAGCCGGGACCTCCTTAGCGCCCCAGCATTTT. The chain is built from TRBV11-2 and TRBJ1-5; the D gene is possibly TRBD1 (5 bases). CDR3 length: 15 residues. The V and J ends lost 1 base and 9 bases respectively, with 16 bases between them. Germline CDR1 reads SGHAT; CDR2 reads FQNNGV.